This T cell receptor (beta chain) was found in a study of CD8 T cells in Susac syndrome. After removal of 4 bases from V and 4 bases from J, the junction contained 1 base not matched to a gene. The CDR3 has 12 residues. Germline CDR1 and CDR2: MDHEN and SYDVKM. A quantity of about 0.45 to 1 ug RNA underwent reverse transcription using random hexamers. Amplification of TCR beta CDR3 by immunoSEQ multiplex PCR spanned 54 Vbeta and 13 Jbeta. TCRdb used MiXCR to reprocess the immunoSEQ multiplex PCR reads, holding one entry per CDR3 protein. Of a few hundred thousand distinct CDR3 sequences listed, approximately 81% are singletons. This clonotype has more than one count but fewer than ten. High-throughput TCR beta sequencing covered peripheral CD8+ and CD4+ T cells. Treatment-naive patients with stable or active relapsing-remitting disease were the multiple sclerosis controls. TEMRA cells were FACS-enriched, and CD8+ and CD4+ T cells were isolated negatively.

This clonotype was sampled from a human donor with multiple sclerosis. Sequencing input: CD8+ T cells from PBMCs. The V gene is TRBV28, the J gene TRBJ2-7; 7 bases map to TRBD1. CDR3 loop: CASSWDRYEQYF. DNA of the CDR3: TGTGCCAGCAGTTGGGACAGATACGAGCAGTACTTC. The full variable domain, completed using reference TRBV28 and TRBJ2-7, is DVKVTQSSRYLVKRTGEKVFLECVQDMDHENMFWYRQDPGLGLRLIYFSYDVKMKEKGDIPEGYSVSREKKERFSLILESASTNQTSMYLCASSWDRYEQYFGPGTRLTVT.